This is a list of T cell receptor beta chains from one sample in a study of cytomegalovirus exposure and HLA in healthy donors. The table came from immunoSEQ multiplex PCR; TCRdb's copy has only in-frame clones and leaves some out. Counted here are 60,000 to 85,000 clones, about three quarters occurring once; the ten biggest clones make up 12%. Sequencing was done on a sample of PBMCs. The receptor source for this set is a male donor in good health and CMV-seropositive. CDR3s include the opening cysteine and the closing phenylalanine or tryptophan. The D gene is left open where the match is weak.

TRBV7-2,TRBJ2-3,.,CASSLAGRDPDTQYF
TRBV29-1,TRBJ1-1,.,CSVAQTGNTEAFF
TRBV7-2,TRBJ2-1,.,CASSRKDSYNEQFF
TRBV5-1,TRBJ2-3,TRBD2,CASSLEAGGLADTQYF
TRBV30,TRBJ1-6,.,CAWSVGGSPLHF
TRBV6-5,TRBJ1-2,TRBD1,CASRDRAGGYTF
TRBV4-1,TRBJ2-1,TRBD1,CASSQRTGGDNEQFF
TRBV29-1,TRBJ2-1,.,CSVESNRNSYNEQFF
TRBV21-1,TRBJ1-3,.,CASSKRKGGESRGNTIYF
TRBV30,TRBJ2-7,.,CAYRTASPQYF
TRBV5-5,TRBJ2-3,.,CASSLSGADTQYF
TRBV28,TRBJ1-2,.,CASSSQQGPYGYTF
TRBV19,TRBJ1-5,.,CASRDRPTSNQPQHF
TRBV4-2,TRBJ2-5,.,CASSQGPTQYF
TRBV11-3,.,.,CASSEIGFSEQYF
TRBV6-5,TRBJ1-2,TRBD1,CASQMGTGNYGYTF
TRBV7-3,TRBJ2-5,TRBD2,CASSPSGSSETQYF
TRBV2,TRBJ2-7,TRBD1,CASKGQDLSYEQYF
TRBV7-9,TRBJ2-1,.,CASSFSSADEQFF
TRBV28,TRBJ2-7,TRBD1,CASSLVWTGTPEQYF
TRBV18,TRBJ1-1,.,CASSPRYTEFEAFF
TRBV14,TRBJ2-2,TRBD2,CASSPLAGTYTGELFF
TRBV2,TRBJ1-6,TRBD1,CASSAGGLNSPLHF
TRBV5-6,TRBJ1-4,.,CASSLPGIEKLFF
TRBV18,TRBJ1-1,TRBD1,CASSPGQVGDTEAFF
TRBV2,TRBJ1-5,TRBD1,CASMGGRGQNQPQHF
TRBV7-7,TRBJ2-2,TRBD1,CASSLRIGTGGNTGELFF